This TCR beta chain was sequenced during a study of spatial heterogeneity in lung cancer. Study summary: Mean representation of each unique TCR and UMI combination in the raw reads exceeded 8.5 occurrences.

This clonotype was observed many times. Time point noted: sample taken at primary tumor resection. Whole RNA came from tumor, nontumor lung or frozen PBMC and was sequenced without being sorted. A single record per CDR3 protein comes from TCRdb applying MiXCR to the 5' RACE reads. Of under 75,000 distinct CDR3 sequences in the sample, less than 10% were seen once. Between the trimmed V and J ends, which lost 7 bases and 5 bases, there was a span of 15 bases. CDR1 and CDR2 from the germline V gene are MNHNY and SVGAGI (reference sequence). CDR3 length equals 15 residues. The clonotype was recovered from a female donor with early-stage non-small cell lung cancer. The J gene is TRBJ1-6, the V gene TRBV6-6; D is possibly TRBD1 (5 bases). This specimen was PBMCs, taken at surgery. CDR3 bases: TGTGCCAGCACCGGGCAGGGCCATAATAATTCACCCCTCCACTTT. Protein: CASTGQGHNNSPLHF.